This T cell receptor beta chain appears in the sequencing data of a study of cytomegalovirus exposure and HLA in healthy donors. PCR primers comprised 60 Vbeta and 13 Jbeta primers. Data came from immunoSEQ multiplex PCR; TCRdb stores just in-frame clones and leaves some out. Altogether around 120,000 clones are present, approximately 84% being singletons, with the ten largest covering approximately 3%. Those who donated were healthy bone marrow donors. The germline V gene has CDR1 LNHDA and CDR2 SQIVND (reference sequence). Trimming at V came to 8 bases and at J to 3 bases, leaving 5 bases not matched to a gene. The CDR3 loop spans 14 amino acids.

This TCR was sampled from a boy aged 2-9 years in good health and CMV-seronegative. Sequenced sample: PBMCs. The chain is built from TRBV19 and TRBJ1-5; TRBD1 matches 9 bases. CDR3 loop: CASRTGANNQPQHF. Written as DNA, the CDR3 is TGTGCCAGTCGGACAGGGGCGAACAATCAGCCCCAGCATTTT.